This note documents a single T cell receptor beta chain sequence. The data are from a study of PD-L1 blockade in urothelial cancer. Study-wide context: Atezolizumab 1,200 mg was given intravenously every 3 weeks, starting 2014.

TCRdb keeps only in-frame clones here, not all; method: immunoSEQ multiplex PCR. Found here are approximately 110,000 clones, around 85% of them singletons; the top ten hold approximately 2.4%. CDR1 and CDR2 from the germline V gene are SGHRS and YFSETQ. The CDR3 extends over 15 amino acids. The junction had 2 bases not matched to a gene; V was cut back by 2 bases and J by 1 base. This clonotype was obtained from a man in his forties or fifties with urothelial cancer. This chain uses TRBV5-1 with TRBJ2-3; 9 nucleotides agree with TRBD2. This specimen consisted of PBMCs, obtained around atezolizumab (anti-PD-L1) treatment. The CDR3 region has the DNA TGCGCCAGCAGCTTAGTAGCGGGGGGCACAGATACGCAGTATTTT. This sequence encodes CASSLVAGGTDTQYF. The full variable domain, with the rest looked up from reference TRBV5-1 and TRBJ2-3, is KAGVTQTPRYLIKTRGQQVTLSCSPISGHRSVSWYQQTPGQGLQFLFEYFSETQRNKGNFPGRFSGRQFSNSRSEMNVSTLELGDSALYLCASSLVAGGTDTQYFGPGTRLTVL.